This T cell receptor (beta chain) was sequenced in a study of cytomegalovirus exposure and HLA in healthy donors. CDR1 and CDR2 (germline): SGHTA, FQGNSA. The V and J ends lost 5 bases and 1 base respectively, with 9 bases between them. The CDR3 spans 14 residues. PCR involved 60 Vbeta and 13 Jbeta primers. The protocol was immunoSEQ multiplex PCR, while the TCRdb copy is restricted to in-frame clones and leaves out a portion. The sample records 150,000 to 200,000 clones, 80% being singletons. This sequence was found in a male donor in good health and CMV-seropositive. The chain couples TRBV7-2 to TRBJ1-5; D is undetermined. The sample was PBMCs. As DNA, the CDR3 is TGTGCCAGCAGCCCCCTCGTCAGCAATCAGCCCCAGCATTTT. This sequence encodes CASSPLVSNQPQHF. The entire variable domain, with the rest obtained from reference TRBV7-2 and TRBJ1-5, is as follows: GAGVSQSPSNKVTEKGKDVELRCDPISGHTALYWYRQSLGQGLEFLIYFQGNSAPDKSGLPSDRFSAERTGGSVSTLTIQRTQQEDSAVYLCASSPLVSNQPQHFGDGTRLSIL.